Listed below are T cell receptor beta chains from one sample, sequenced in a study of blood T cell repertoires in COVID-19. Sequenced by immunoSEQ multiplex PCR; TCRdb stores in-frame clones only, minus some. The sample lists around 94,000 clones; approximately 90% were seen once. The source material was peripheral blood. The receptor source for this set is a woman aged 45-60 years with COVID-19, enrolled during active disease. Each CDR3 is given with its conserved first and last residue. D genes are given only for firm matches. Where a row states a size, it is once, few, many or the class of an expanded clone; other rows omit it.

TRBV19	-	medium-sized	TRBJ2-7	TGTGCCAGTAGTATAGCAGACGGGGATGAGCAGTACTTC	CASSIADGDEQYF
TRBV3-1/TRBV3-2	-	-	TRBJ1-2	TGTGCCAGCAGCCAAGGCGGGACCGGCTATGGCTACACCTTC	CASSQGGTGYGYTF
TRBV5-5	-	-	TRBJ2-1	TGTGCCAGCAGCAGGTTTGGAGGCGCATACAATGAGCAGTTCTTC	CASSRFGGAYNEQFF
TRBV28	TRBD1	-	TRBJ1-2	TGTGCCAGCAGTCCGGGACAGGGCTATGGCTACACCTTC	CASSPGQGYGYTF
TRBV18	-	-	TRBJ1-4	TGTGCCAGCTCACCAGGGGGGAATGAAAAACTGTTTTTT	CASSPGGNEKLFF
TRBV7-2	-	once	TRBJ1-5	TGTGCCAGCAGCCCCTACAATCAGCCCCAGCATTTT	CASSPYNQPQHF
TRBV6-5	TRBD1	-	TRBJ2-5	TGTGCCAGCAGTTACTCGAACACAGGGGCCGAGACCCAGTACTTC	CASSYSNTGAETQYF
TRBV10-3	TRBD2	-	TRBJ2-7	TGTGCCATCAGTGAGTCTAGCGGGGGGGCCTACGAGCAGTACTTC	CAISESSGGAYEQYF
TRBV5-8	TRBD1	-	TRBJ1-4	TGTGCCAGCAGCTCGACAGGGACGGCAACTAATGAAAAACTGTTTTTT	CASSSTGTATNEKLFF
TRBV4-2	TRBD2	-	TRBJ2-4	TGTGCCAGCAGCCCCGCGGGGGGGCTAGCCAAAAACATTCAGTACTTC	CASSPAGGLAKNIQYF
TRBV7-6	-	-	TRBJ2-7	TGTGCCAGCAGCTCTACCCTCGAGCAGTACTTC	CASSSTLEQYF
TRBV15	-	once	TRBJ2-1	TGTGCCACCAGCAGCCCTACAGAATCTAACTCCAATGAGCAGTTCTTC	CATSSPTESNSNEQFF
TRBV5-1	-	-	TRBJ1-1	TGCGCCAGCAGCTTGGGAGGGCCTGAAGCTTTCTTT	CASSLGGPEAFF
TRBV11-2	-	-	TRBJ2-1	TGTGCCAGCAGCTTAGGTGGGACAACCTACAATGAGCAGTTCTTC	CASSLGGTTYNEQFF
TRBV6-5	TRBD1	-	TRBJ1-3	TGTGCCAGCAGTTATGACAGGGCCGTAGGAAACACCATATATTTT	CASSYDRAVGNTIYF
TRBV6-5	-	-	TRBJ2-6	TGTGCCAGCAGTTATTACAGGACCGGGGCCAACGTCCTGACTTTC	CASSYYRTGANVLTF
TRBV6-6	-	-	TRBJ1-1	TGTGCCAGCAGTTACTCCGAGGATAACACTGAAGCTTTCTTT	CASSYSEDNTEAFF
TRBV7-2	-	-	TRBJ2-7	TGTGCCAGCAGTCGACAGGGAGGCGAGCAGTACTTC	CASSRQGGEQYF
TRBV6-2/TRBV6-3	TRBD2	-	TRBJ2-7	TGTGCCAGCAGCCTCGGGGGGGGCTTGTCCTACGAGCAGTACTTC	CASSLGGGLSYEQYF
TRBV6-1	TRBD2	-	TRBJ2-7	TGTGCCAGCAGTGTCTACGGGGGGTCAAGCTCCTACGAGCAGTACTTC	CASSVYGGSSSYEQYF
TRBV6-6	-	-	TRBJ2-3	TGTGCCAGCAGTTACGGGACTCCTCGCACAGATACGCAGTATTTT	CASSYGTPRTDTQYF
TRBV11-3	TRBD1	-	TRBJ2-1	TGTGCCAGCAGCTTTGGGACAGGGGGATTTGAGCAGTTCTTC	CASSFGTGGFEQFF
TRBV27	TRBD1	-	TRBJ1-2	TGTGCCAGCAGCCTGACAGGGAACTATGGCTACACCTTC	CASSLTGNYGYTF
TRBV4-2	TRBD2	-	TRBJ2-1	TGTGCCAGCAGCCAAGATTACGGGGGGGCCGCCTACAATGAGCAGTTCTTC	CASSQDYGGAAYNEQFF
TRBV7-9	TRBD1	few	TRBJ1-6	TGTGCCAGCAGCTTAGGGGGGACAGGGGCATCACCCCTCCACTTT	CASSLGGTGASPLHF
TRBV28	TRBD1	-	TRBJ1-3	TGTGCCAGCAGTAATGGCCGGACAGGGGGAAACACCATATATTTT	CASSNGRTGGNTIYF
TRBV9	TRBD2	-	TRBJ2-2	TGTGCCAGCAGCTCTCGAGCGGGGGCGAACACCGGGGAGCTGTTTTTT	CASSSRAGANTGELFF
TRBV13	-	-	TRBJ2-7	TGTGCCAGCAGCGGCAGGGGTTACGAGCAGTACTTC	CASSGRGYEQYF
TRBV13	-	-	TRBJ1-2	TGTGCCAGCAGCTTAGATCCAGGCTCAAAGCTCGGCTACACCTTC	CASSLDPGSKLGYTF
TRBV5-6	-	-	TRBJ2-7	TGTGCCAGCACCATTCGGGGGTTGGGTCCTACCGAGCAGTACTTC	CASTIRGLGPTEQYF
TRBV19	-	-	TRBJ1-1	TGTGCCAGTAGTGCTTCATTACACGCTGAAGCTTTCTTT	CASSASLHAEAFF
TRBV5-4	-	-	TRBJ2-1	TGTGCCAGCAGCTTGGGGACTTTGGATGAGCAGTTCTTC	CASSLGTLDEQFF
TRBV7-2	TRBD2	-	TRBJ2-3	TGTGCCAGCAGCCCGGGACTAGCGGGGGGGGCGGCAGATACGCAGTATTTT	CASSPGLAGGAADTQYF
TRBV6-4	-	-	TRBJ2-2	TGTGCCAGCAGCGTGAACACCGGGGAGCTGTTTTTT	CASSVNTGELFF
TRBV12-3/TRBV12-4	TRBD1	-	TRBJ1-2	TGTGCCAGCAGTCTTGGACAGGACTATGGCTACACCTTC	CASSLGQDYGYTF
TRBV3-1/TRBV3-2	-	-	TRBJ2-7	TGTGCCAGCAGCCAATCCCAGGGCGGCGAGCAGTACTTC	CASSQSQGGEQYF
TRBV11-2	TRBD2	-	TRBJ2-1	TGTGCCAGCAGCGACGGTGGGGCGGGGGTTAAGCAGTTCTTC	CASSDGGAGVKQFF
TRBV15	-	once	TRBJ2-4	TGTGCCACCAGCAGAGGCGGGGAACTAGCCAAAAACATTCAGTACTTC	CATSRGGELAKNIQYF
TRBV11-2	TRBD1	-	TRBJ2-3	TGTGCCAGCAGCCGAAGACAGGGCCCAGATACGCAGTATTTT	CASSRRQGPDTQYF
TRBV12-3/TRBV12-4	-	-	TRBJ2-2	TGTGCCAGCACCCTGAGATCCGGGGAGCTGTTTTTT	CASTLRSGELFF
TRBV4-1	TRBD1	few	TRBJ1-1	TGCGCCAGCAGCCAGGACAGGGCGAACACTGAAGCTTTCTTT	CASSQDRANTEAFF